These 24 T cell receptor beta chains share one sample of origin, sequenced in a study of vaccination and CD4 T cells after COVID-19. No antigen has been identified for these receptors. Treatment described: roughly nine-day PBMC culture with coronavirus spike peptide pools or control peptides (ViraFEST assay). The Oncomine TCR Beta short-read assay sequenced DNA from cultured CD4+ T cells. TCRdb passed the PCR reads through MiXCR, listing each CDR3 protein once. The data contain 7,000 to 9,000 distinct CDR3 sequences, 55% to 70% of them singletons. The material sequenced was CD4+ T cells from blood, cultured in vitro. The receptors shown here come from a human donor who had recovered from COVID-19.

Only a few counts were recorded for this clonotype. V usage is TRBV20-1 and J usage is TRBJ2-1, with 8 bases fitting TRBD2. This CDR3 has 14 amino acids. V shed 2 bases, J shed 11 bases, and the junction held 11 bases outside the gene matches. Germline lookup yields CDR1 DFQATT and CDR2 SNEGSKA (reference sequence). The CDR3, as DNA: TGCAGTGCTAGACTAGGGCCCGCGGGAGGAAAGCAGTTCTTC. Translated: CSARLGPAGGKQFF.

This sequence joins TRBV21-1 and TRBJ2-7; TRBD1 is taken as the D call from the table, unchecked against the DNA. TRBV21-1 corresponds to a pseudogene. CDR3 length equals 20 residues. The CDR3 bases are TGTGCCAGCAGCAAAAGGCCGGCCGTTCCCGAGGGGACAGGGTATTCCGAGCAGTACTTC. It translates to CASSKRPAVPEGTGYSEQYF.

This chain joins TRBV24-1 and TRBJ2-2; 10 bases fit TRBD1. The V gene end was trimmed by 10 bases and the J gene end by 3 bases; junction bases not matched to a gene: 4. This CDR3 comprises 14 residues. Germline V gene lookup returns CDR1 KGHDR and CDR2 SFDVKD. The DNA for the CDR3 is TGTGCCACTCAGGACAGGGGGTACACCGGGGAGCTGTTTTTT. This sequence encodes CATQDRGYTGELFF.

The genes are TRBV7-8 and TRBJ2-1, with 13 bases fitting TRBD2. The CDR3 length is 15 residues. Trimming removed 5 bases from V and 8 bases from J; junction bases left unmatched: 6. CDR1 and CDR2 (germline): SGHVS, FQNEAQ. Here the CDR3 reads CASSPGLAGVHEQFF. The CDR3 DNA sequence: TGTGCCAGCAGCCCCGGACTAGCGGGAGTTCATGAGCAGTTCTTC.

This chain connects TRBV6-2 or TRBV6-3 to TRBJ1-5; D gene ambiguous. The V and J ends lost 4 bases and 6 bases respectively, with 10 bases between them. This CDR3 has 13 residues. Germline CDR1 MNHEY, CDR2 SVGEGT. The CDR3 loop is CASSSQEGQPQHF. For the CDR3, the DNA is TGTGCCAGCAGTTCCCAAGAGGGTCAGCCCCAGCATTTT.

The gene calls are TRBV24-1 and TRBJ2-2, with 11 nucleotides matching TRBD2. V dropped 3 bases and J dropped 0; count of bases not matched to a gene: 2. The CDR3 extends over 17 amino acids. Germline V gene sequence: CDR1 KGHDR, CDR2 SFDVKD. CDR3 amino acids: CATSDHSGRANTGELFF. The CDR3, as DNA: TGTGCCACCAGTGATCATAGCGGGAGGGCGAACACCGGGGAGCTGTTTTTT.

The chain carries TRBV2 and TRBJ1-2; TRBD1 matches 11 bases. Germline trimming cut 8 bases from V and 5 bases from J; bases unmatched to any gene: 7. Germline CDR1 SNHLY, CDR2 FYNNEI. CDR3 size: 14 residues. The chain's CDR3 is CASGAGQGAYGYTF. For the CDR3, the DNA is TGTGCCAGCGGGGCAGGACAGGGGGCTTATGGCTACACCTTC.

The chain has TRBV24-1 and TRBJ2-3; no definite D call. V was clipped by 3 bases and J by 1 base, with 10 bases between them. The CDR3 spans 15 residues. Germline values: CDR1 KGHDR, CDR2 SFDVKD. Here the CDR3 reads CATSDRVQGTDTQYF. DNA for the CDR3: TGTGCCACCAGTGATCGGGTGCAGGGCACAGATACGCAGTATTTT.

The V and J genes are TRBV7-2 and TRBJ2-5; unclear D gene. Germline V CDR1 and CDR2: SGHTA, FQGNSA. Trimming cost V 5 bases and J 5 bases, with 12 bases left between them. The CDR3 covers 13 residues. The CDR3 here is CASSLPLVETQYF. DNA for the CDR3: TGTGCCAGCAGCCTCCCCTTGGTGGAGACCCAGTACTTC.

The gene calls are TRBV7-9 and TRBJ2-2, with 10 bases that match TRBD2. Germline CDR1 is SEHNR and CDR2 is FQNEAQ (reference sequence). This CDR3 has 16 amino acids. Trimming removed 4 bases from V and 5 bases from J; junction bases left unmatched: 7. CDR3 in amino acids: CASSSSGRVSTGELFF. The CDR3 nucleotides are TGTGCCAGCAGCTCGAGCGGGAGGGTTTCGACCGGGGAGCTGTTTTTT.

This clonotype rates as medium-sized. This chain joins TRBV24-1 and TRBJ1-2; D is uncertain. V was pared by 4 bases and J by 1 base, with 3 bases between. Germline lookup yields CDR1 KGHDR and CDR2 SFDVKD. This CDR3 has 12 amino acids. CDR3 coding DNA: TGTGCCACCAGTGACGTTAACTATGGCTACACCTTC. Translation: CATSDVNYGYTF.

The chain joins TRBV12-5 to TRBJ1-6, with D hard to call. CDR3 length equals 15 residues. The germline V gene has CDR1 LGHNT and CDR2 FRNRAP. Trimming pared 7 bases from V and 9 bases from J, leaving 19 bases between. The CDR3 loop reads CASVSREGFVSPLHF. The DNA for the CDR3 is TGTGCTAGTGTATCCCGTGAAGGCTTTGTTTCACCCCTCCACTTT. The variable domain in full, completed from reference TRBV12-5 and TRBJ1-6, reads DARVTQTPRHKVTEMGQEVTMRCQPILGHNTVFWYRQTMMQGLELLAYFRNRAPLDDSGMPKDRFSAEMPDATLATLKIQPSEPRDSAVYFCASVSREGFVSPLHFGNGTRLTVT.

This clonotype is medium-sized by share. CDR3 sequence (DNA): TGTGCCACCAGACTTACAGGGGGCGGCACCGGGGAGCTGTTTTTT. It yields the protein CATRLTGGGTGELFF. This chain links TRBV24-1 with TRBJ2-2, with 9 bases fitting TRBD1. The CDR3 sequence is 15 residues long. The J segment lost 4 bases and the V segment lost 7 bases, leaving 6 bases of the junction unmatched. Germline loops: CDR1 KGHDR, CDR2 SFDVKD.

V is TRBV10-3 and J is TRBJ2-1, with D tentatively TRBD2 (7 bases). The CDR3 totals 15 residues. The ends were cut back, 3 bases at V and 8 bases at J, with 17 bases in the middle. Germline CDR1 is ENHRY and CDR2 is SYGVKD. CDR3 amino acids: CAISDPRGPKDEQFF. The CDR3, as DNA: TGTGCCATCAGTGATCCGCGGGGGCCTAAGGATGAGCAGTTCTTC.

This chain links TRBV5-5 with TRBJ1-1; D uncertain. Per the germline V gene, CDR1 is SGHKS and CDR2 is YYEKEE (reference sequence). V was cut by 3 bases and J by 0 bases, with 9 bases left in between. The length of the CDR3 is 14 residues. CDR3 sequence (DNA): TGTGCCAGCAGCTCCCACGACCTGAACACTGAAGCTTTCTTT. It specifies CASSSHDLNTEAFF.

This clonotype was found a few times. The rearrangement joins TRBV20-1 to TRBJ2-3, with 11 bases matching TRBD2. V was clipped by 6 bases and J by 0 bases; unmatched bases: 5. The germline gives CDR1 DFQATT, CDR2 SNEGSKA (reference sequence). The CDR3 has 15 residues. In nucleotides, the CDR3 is TGCAGTGCCATGGTAGCGGGGGGGAGCACAGATACGCAGTATTTT. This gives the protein CSAMVAGGSTDTQYF.

This CDR3 reads CASSSQGLGNTEAFF. CDR3 in DNA: TGTGCCAGTAGTTCACAGGGGCTGGGGAACACTGAAGCTTTCTTT. The J gene is TRBJ1-1, the V gene TRBV19, with 7 bases lining up with TRBD1. J lost 1 base, V lost 5 bases, and 7 bases had no gene match. The length of the CDR3 is 15 residues. Germline V gene lookup returns CDR1 LNHDA and CDR2 SQIVND (reference sequence).

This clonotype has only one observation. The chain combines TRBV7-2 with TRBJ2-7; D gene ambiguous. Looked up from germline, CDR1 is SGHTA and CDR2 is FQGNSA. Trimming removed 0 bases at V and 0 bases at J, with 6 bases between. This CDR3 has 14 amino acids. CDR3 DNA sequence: TGTGCCAGCAGCTTAGCGCACTCCTCCTACGAGCAGTACTTC. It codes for CASSLAHSSYEQYF.

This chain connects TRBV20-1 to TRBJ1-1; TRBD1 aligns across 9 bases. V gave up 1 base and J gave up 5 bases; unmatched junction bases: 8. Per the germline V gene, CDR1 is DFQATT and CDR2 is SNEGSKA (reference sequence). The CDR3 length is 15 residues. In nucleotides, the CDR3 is TGCAGTGCTAGAGCACAGACAGGGGGAGCTACTGAAGCTTTCTTT. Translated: CSARAQTGGATEAFF.

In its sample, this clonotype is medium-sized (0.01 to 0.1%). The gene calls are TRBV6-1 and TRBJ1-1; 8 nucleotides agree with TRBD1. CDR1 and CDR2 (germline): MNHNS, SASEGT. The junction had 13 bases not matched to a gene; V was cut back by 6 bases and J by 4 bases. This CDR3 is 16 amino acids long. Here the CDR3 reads CASSRTLQGVGTEAFF. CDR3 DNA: TGTGCCAGCAGCCGCACCCTACAGGGGGTGGGCACTGAAGCTTTCTTT.

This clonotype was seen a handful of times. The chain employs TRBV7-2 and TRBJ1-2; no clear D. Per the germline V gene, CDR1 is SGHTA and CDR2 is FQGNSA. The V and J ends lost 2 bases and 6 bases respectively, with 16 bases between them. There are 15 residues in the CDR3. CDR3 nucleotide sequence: TGTGCCAGCAGCTTACCTGGGGTCGGCGGTGATGGCTACACCTTC. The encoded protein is CASSLPGVGGDGYTF.

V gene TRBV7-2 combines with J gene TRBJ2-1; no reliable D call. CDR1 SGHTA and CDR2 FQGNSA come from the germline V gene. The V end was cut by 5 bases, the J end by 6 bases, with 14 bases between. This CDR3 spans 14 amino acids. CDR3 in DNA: TGTGCCAGCAGCCCCCGGCCTGGGGTCAATGAGCAGTTCTTC. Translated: CASSPRPGVNEQFF. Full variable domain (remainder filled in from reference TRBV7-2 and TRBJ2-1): GAGVSQSPSNKVTEKGKDVELRCDPISGHTALYWYRQSLGQGLEFLIYFQGNSAPDKSGLPSDRFSAERTGGSVSTLTIQRTQQEDSAVYLCASSPRPGVNEQFFGPGTRLTVL.

In nucleotides, the CDR3 is TGTGCCAGCAGTTACTGGGCGGGACAGCCATCCTACGAGCAGTACTTC. Protein: CASSYWAGQPSYEQYF. The genes are TRBV6-2 or TRBV6-3 and TRBJ2-7; D is possibly TRBD1 (7 bases). Deletions cut 1 base from V and 1 base from J, with 14 bases between. CDR3 length: 16 residues. The V gene's germline CDR1 is MNHEY and CDR2 SVGEGT.

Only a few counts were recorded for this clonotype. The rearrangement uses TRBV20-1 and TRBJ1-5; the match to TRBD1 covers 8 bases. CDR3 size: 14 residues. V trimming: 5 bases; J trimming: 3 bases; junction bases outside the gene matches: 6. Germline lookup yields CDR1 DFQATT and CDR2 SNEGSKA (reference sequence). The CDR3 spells CSAGRTGNNQPQHF. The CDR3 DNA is TGCAGTGCTGGAAGGACAGGGAACAATCAGCCCCAGCATTTT.